This T cell receptor beta chain originates from a study of T-cell reconstitution after alpha-beta-depleted transplantation in children. This CDR3 spans 14 amino acids. Trimming removed 0 bases at V and 2 bases at J, with 9 bases between. Germline lookup yields CDR1 SGHRS and CDR2 YFSETQ. Researchers prepared the TCRbeta library using unique molecular identifiers, the study reports. One entry per CDR3 protein, called by TCRdb with MiXCR from the PCR reads. The profile shows fewer than 550,000 distinct CDR3 sequences, about an eighth of them singletons. A remark on this clonotype: What it recognizes is unknown.

Study outcomes and limitations: The origin of alpha-beta T cells about two months after transplant was reportedly several hundred expanded graft clones. The high TCRbeta diversity at day 60 in some patients came from surviving recipient T cells and thymic progenitors. From newly produced T cells came most of the T-cell counts and diversity one year after transplant.

The sample in question was PBMCs, mostly from graft donor cells, obtained 180 days after TCRalphabeta/CD19-depleted stem cell transplant. This clonotype was sampled from a female patient aged 2-10 years who had a stem cell transplant for aplastic anemia, so the T cells may come from the graft donor. The chain couples TRBV5-1 to TRBJ2-7; no clear D gene. CDR3 region: CASSLDRKAYEQYF. Written as DNA, the CDR3 is TGCGCCAGCAGCTTGGACCGGAAAGCCTACGAGCAGTACTTC.